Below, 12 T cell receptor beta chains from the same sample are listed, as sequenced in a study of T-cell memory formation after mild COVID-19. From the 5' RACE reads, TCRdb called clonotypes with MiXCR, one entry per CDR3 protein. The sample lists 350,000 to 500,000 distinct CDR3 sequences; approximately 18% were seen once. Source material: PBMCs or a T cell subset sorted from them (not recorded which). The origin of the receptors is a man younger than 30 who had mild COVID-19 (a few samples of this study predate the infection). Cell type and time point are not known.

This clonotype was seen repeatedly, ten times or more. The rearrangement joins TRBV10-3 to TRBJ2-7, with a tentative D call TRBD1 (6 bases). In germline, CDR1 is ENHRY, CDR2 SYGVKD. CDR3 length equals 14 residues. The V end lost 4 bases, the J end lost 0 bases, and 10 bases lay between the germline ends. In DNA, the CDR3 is TGTGCCATCAGTGGGGACATCAACTCCTACGAGCAGTACTTC. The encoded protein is CAISGDINSYEQYF.

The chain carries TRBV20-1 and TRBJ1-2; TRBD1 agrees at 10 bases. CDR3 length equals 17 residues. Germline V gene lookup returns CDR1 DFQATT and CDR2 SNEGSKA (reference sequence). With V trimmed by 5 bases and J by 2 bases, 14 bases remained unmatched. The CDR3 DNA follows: TGCAGTGCTGGGCGGGGACAGGGGAACGGTGGAAACTATGGCTACACCTTC. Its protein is CSAGRGQGNGGNYGYTF.

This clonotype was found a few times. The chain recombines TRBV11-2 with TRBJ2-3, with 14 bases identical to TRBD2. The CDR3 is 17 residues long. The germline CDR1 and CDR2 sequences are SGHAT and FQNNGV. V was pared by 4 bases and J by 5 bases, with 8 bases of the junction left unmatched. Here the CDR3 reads CASSSRAGTSGGDTQYF. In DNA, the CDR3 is TGTGCCAGCAGCTCGCGTGCCGGGACTAGCGGGGGAGATACGCAGTATTTT.

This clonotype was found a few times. In nucleotides, the CDR3 is TGTGCCAGCAGTCTAGGGACAGGGTTTGGCTACACCTTC. Protein product: CASSLGTGFGYTF. V usage is TRBV27 and J usage is TRBJ1-2; 9 bases match TRBD1. Germline V gene lookup returns CDR1 MNHEY and CDR2 SMNVEV (reference sequence). J gave up 7 bases and V 5 bases, and 5 bases lay outside the gene matches. This CDR3 is built from 13 residues.

CDR3 protein: CASSDAAGGELFF. Written as DNA, the CDR3 is TGCGCCAGCAGTGACGCGGCGGGCGGGGAGCTGTTTTTT. This chain connects TRBV10-2 to TRBJ2-2, with D perhaps matching TRBD2 (5 bases). The CDR3 covers 13 residues. Trimming left V 3 bases short and J 7 bases short, with 9 bases between. Germline lookup yields CDR1 WSHSY and CDR2 SAAADI.

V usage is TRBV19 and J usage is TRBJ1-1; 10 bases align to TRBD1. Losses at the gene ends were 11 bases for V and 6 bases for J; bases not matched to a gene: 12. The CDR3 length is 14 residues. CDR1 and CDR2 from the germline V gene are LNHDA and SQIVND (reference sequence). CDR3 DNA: TGTGCCGCCTCCTGGGGACAGGGGATCGCTGAAGCTTTCTTT. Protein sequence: CAASWGQGIAEAFF.

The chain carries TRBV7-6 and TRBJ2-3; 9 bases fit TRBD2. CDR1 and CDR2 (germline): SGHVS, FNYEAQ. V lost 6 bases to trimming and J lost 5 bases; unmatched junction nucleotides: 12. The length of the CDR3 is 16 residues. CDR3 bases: TGTGCCAGCAGTTTTCCAGCGGGGGGCGAGGGAGATACGCAGTATTTT. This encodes CASSFPAGGEGDTQYF.

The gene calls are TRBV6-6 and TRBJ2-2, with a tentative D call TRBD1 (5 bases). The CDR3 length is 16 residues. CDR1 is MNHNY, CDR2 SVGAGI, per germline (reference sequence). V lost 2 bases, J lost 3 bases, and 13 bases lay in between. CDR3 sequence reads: CASSYIQGVDTGELFF. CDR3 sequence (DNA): TGTGCCAGCAGTTACATTCAGGGCGTCGACACCGGGGAGCTGTTTTTT.

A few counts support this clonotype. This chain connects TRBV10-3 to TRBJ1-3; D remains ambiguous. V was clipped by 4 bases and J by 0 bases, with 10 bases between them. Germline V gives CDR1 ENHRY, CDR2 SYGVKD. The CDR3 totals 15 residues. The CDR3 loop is CAISGNLNSGNTIYF. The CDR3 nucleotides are TGTGCCATCAGTGGAAACCTAAACTCTGGAAACACCATATATTTT.

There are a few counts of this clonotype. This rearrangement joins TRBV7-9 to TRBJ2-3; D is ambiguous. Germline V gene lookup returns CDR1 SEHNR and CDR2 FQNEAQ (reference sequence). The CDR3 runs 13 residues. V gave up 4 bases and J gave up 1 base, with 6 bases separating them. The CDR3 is CASSSHGTDTQYF. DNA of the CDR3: TGTGCCAGCAGCTCCCATGGCACAGATACGCAGTATTTT.

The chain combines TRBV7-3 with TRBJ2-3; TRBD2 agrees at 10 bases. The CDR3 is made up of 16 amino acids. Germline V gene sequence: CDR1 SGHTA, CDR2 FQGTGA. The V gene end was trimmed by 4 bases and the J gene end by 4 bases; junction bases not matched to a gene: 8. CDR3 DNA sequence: TGTGCCAGCAGCTCACGTAGCGGGGGGAGCGCAGATACGCAGTATTTT. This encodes CASSSRSGGSADTQYF.

In nucleotides, the CDR3 is TGTGCCAGCAGTGGGACAGGGGACCCCTACGAGCAGTACTTC. It is translated as CASSGTGDPYEQYF. The V gene is TRBV2, the J gene TRBJ2-7; TRBD1 agrees at 9 bases. CDR1 is SNHLY and CDR2 is FYNNEI in the germline V gene. The CDR3 is 14 residues long. The J segment lost 2 bases and the V segment lost 4 bases, leaving 3 bases of the junction unmatched.